This T cell receptor (beta chain) derives from a study of T cells in women clearing cervical HPV infection. In the study overall: Cases were women with histologically confirmed HPV16-related CIN3 or worse, including 2 invasive cancers. Case blood was drawn a median about 160 days after lesion detection.

Germline V gene data show CDR1 as SGHTA and CDR2 as FQGNSA. The length of the CDR3 is 13 residues. A remark on this clone: The CDR3 end lies 3 residues beyond the end of the read and is filled in from the germline J gene.

Sequencing was performed with immunoSEQ multiplex PCR; in TCRdb, only in-frame clones are kept and a portion is missing. This sample's clone table lists around 40,000 clones. The sequencing sample was made of blood buffy coat. The receptor was derived from a woman aged 18-70 years with a cervical HPV16 infection that either progressed to CIN3+ or cleared (not recorded which). The chain recombines TRBV7-2 with TRBJ2-3, with 8 nucleotides matching TRBD1. Incomplete CDR3 DNA: TGTGCCAGCAGTTGGACAGGGAGAGAGACG. Amino acids: CASSWTGRET. The full CDR3 reads CASSWTGRETQYF.